The present entry profiles one TCR beta chain with its context. Its antigen is not identified. Only in-frame clones appear in the TCRdb table, and some are missing; sequencing was by immunoSEQ multiplex PCR. The data show some 22,000 clones, about four fifths seen once. This specimen comes from a study of PD-1 blockade in classical Hodgkin lymphoma. Study-wide background: Patients got intravenous nivolumab 3 mg/kg every 2 weeks. Study-wide points: TCR diversity rose significantly by C4D1 in CD4+ but not CD8+ cells. Newly diagnosed patients reportedly trailed healthy donors in baseline TCR diversity.

After removal of 4 bases from V and 2 bases from J, the junction contained 6 bases not matched to a gene. The CDR3 totals 15 residues. From germline, CDR1 is SGHDT and CDR2 YYEEEE. In every patient, relapse followed autologous stem cell transplantation, while exposure to brentuximab vedotin differed. Patients' outcomes at their best amounted to complete response, partial response or progressive disease. V usage is TRBV5-6 and J usage is TRBJ2-5; 9 bases agree with TRBD1. Specimen: peripheral blood mononuclear cells (PBMCs), collected before the second cycle of nivolumab. The TCR was taken from a human donor with classical Hodgkin lymphoma. The CDR3 DNA sequence: TGTGCCAGCAGCCACGCCGGGACAGGGCAAGAGACCCAGTACTTC. Amino acid sequence: CASSHAGTGQETQYF.